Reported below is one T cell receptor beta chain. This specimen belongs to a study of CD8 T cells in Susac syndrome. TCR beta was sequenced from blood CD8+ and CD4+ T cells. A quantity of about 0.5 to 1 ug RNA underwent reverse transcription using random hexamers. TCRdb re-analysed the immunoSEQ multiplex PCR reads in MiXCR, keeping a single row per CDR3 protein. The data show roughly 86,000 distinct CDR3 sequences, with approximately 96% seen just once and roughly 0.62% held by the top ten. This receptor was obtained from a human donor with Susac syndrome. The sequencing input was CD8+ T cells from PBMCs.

CDR3 protein: CSAREGGVQETQYF. DNA of the CDR3: TGCAGTGCTAGAGAGGGGGGGGTTCAAGAGACCCAGTACTTC. The rearrangement links TRBV20-1 to TRBJ2-5; 7 nucleotides line up with TRBD2. J was trimmed by 2 bases and V by 0 bases; bases with no gene match: 3. Per germline, CDR1 DFQATT and CDR2 SNEGSKA (reference sequence). This CDR3 has 14 amino acids.